A selection of T cell receptor beta chains follows, all from one sample in a study of molecular identifiers for immune sequencing clone quantification. From the PCR reads, TCRdb called clonotypes with MiXCR, one entry per CDR3 protein. The sample lists fewer than 25,000 distinct CDR3 sequences, 17% occurring once. Sequences were obtained from naive CD8+ T cells from blood, with Jurkat cell RNA spiked in. The receptors stem from a human donor in good health. Some libraries in this study had Jurkat cell RNA spiked in. Both conserved end residues are part of each CDR3. A D gene is named only where the DNA matches it firmly. For some rows the clone size is stated as once, few or many, or as a class when expanded; others skip it.

>TRBD2|TRBV7-3|TRBJ2-4|.
TGTGCCAGCAGCCCATCACCGGTATTAGCGGGAGGGCCTGGAAACATTCAGTACTTC
CASSPSPVLAGGPGNIQYF
>.|TRBV13|TRBJ2-3|many
TGTGCCAGCAGCCCCAGGTGGCCCGGATCCAAGCGGACGAGCACAGATACGCAGTATTTT
CASSPRWPGSKRTSTDTQYF
>.|TRBV6-2/TRBV6-3|TRBJ1-1|many
TGTGCCAGCAGTTACAAGGTCATCAACACTGAAGCTTTCTTT
CASSYKVINTEAFF
>.|TRBV7-2|TRBJ1-1|many
TGTGCCAGCAGCCCCAGACAGGCTGTCCCCCCCGAAGCTTTCTTT
CASSPRQAVPPEAFF
>.|TRBV20-1|TRBJ2-7|many
TGCAGTGCTAGTAGGCCTGGGTTGTGCGACGAGCAGTACTTC
CSASRPGLCDEQYF
>TRBD1|TRBV6-5|TRBJ2-3|medium-sized
TGTGCCAGCAGTACCGTACGGACAGGGGGAGATACGCAGTATTTT
CASSTVRTGGDTQYF
>TRBD1|TRBV6-5|TRBJ2-6|many
TGTGCCAGCAGTCACGGGACAGCTGGGGCCAACGTCCTGACTTTC
CASSHGTAGANVLTF
>.|TRBV5-5|TRBJ2-7|many
TGTGCCAGCAGCTTGGCGCAGGGCTCCTACGAGCAGTACTTC
CASSLAQGSYEQYF
>.|TRBV7-9|TRBJ1-4|many
TGTGCCAGCAGCCCCCGTAATGAAAAACTGTTTTTT
CASSPRNEKLFF
>.|TRBV6-2/TRBV6-3|TRBJ1-1|many
TGTGCCAGCAGTTACATGAACACTGAAGCTTTCTTT
CASSYMNTEAFF
>.|TRBV7-9|TRBJ2-3|many
TGTGCCAGCAGCCCCGAGCCCACAGATACGCAGTATTTT
CASSPEPTDTQYF
>.|TRBV10-3|TRBJ2-7|many
TGTGCCATCAGTAGCGGGTACGAGCAGTACTTC
CAISSGYEQYF
>TRBD2|TRBV29-1|TRBJ2-7|medium-sized
TGCAGCGTTGAACAAACTAGCGGGGTTACCTACGAGCAGTACTTC
CSVEQTSGVTYEQYF